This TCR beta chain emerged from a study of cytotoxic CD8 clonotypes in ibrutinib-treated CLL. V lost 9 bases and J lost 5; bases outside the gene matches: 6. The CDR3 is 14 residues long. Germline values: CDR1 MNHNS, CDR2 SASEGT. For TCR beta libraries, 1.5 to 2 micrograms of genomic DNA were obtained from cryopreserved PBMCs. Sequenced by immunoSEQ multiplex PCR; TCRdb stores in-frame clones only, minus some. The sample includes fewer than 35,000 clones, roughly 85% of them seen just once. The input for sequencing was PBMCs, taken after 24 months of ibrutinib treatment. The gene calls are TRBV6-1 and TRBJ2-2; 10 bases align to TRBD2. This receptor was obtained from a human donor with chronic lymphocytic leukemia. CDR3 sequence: CARGLAGVTGELFF. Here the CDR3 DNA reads TGTGCCAGGGGGCTAGCGGGGGTAACCGGGGAGCTGTTTTTT.